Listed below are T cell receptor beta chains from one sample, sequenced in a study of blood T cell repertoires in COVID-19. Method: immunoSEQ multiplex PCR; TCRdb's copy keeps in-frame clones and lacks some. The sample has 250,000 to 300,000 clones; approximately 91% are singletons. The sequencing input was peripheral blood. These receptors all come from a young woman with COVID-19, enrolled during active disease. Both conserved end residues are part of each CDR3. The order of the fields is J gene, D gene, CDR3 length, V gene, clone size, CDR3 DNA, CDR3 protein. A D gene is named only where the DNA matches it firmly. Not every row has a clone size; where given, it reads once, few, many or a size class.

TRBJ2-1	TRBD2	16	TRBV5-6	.	TGTGCCAGCAGCTTCCCCGGGGGGAGGGGCTACAATGAGCAGTTCTTC	CASSFPGGRGYNEQFF
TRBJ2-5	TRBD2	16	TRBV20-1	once	TGCAGTGCTAGTCGTGTAGCGGGAGTGGCGGGGGAGACCCAGTACTTC	CSASRVAGVAGETQYF
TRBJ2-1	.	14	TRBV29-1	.	TGCAGCGTTGTCCCCCCACTGATTGACAATGAGCAGTTCTTC	CSVVPPLIDNEQFF
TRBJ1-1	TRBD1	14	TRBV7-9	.	TGTGCCAGCAGTTGGGGACAGGGACCTCCTGAAGCTTTCTTT	CASSWGQGPPEAFF
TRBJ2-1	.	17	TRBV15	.	TGTGCCACCAGCAGAGATCTTGGTTCTAGCCATGGCAATGAGCAGTTCTTC	CATSRDLGSSHGNEQFF
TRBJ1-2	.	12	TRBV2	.	TGTGCCAGCAGTGAAAGCGAGAATGGCTACACCTTC	CASSESENGYTF
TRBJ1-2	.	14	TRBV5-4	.	TGTGCCAGCAGCCATGTGACTGGGAACTATGGCTACACCTTC	CASSHVTGNYGYTF
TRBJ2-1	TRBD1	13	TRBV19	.	TGTGCCAGTGGGACAGGGGGAGTCTATGAGCAGTTCTTC	CASGTGGVYEQFF
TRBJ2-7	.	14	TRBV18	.	TGTGCCAGCTCACTTAACGGGAGAACCTACGAGCAGTACTTC	CASSLNGRTYEQYF
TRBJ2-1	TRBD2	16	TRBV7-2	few	TGTGCCAGCAGCTCAGATGGACTAGCGGGAGAGTATGAGCAGTTCTTC	CASSSDGLAGEYEQFF
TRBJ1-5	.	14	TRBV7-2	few	TGTGCCAGCAGCTTAAGGCGGGGGAATCAGCCCCAGCATTTT	CASSLRRGNQPQHF
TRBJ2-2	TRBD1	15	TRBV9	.	TGTGCCAGCAGCGTCCGGGACAGTAGCACCGGGGAGCTGTTTTTT	CASSVRDSSTGELFF
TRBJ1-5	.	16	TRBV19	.	TGTGCCAGTAGTACACCCTCACCTAGAAGCAATCAGCCCCAGCATTTT	CASSTPSPRSNQPQHF
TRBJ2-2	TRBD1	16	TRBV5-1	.	TGCGCCAGCAGCTTACCGGACAGGGAAGCCGGCGGGGAGCTGTTTTTT	CASSLPDREAGGELFF
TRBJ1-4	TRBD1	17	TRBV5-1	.	TGCGCCAGCAGCTTGGGATACTCAGGGGGCACTAATGAAAAACTGTTTTTT	CASSLGYSGGTNEKLFF
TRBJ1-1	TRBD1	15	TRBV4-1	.	TGCGCCAGCAGCCAAGATTGGACAGGGAACACTGAAGCTTTCTTT	CASSQDWTGNTEAFF
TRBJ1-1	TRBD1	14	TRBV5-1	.	TGCGCCAGCAGCCTAACGACAGGGGGAACTGAAGCTTTCTTT	CASSLTTGGTEAFF
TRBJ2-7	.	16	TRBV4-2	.	TGTGCCAGCAGCCAAGCGGAGGGAGAGGAGGAATACGAGCAGTACTTC	CASSQAEGEEEYEQYF
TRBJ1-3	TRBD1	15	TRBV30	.	TGTGCCTGGAGTGTCCAGGGGGCTTCCGGAAACACCATATATTTT	CAWSVQGASGNTIYF
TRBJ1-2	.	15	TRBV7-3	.	TGTGCCAGCAGCTTGTCGGCCCGGGGATGGGGTGGCTACACCTTC	CASSLSARGWGGYTF
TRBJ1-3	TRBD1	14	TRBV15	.	TGTGCCACCAGCAGTGGGACAGGGGGAAACACCATATATTTT	CATSSGTGGNTIYF
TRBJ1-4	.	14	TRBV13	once	TGTGCCAGCAGCTTAGGCCTAGCTAATGAAAAACTGTTTTTT	CASSLGLANEKLFF
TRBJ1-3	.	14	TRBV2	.	TGTGCCAGCGGCGGGGGGGCGTCTGGAAACACCATATATTTT	CASGGGASGNTIYF